This T cell receptor (beta chain) was observed in a study of breast tumors, draining lymph nodes, adjacent tissues (dated by TCRdb to the mid-2010s). The study in broad terms: Breast cancer patients provided tumor, adjacent nontumor tissue and axillary lymph nodes, and the study compared the TCR beta repertoires across these three sources. In human breast cancer, the study set out to evaluate how tumor, surrounding tissue and draining lymph node repertoires relate to one another and whether T cells may move between these sites. Here is what the overall study found, with its caveats: Tumor T-cell repertoires showed less diversity than lymph node repertoires and more diversity than nontumor tissue repertoires, and tumor T-cell repertoires showed preferential V and J gene usage. The conclusion that tumor T cells originate in lymph nodes was framed as consistent with a hypothesis rather than directly demonstrated. Tumor and nontumor tissue repertoires were significantly more similar in luminal-like than in basal-like breast cancer. The data were judged consistent with most tumor T cells deriving from the lymph node and then expanding within tumor tissue.

The sample was run on an Illumina HiSeq 2000. Multiplex PCR amplification was used to build the TCR beta chain libraries. The amplified TCR beta chain products were analyzed by high-throughput sequencing. In-frame beta chains were kept once TCRdb had trimmed the public reads at Q25 with fastp and called clones with MiXCR. Each record represents a unique CDR3 protein, reported with the most common genes and DNA among its rows. Within this sample are 200,000 to 250,000 distinct CDR3 sequences, with approximately 36% of them counted one time only. 3.6% of the sample rests with the top ten. Lymph node samples came from the axillary draining lymph nodes of breast cancer patients. The CDR3 runs 13 amino acids, cysteine and phenylalanine included. The DNA shown is the 39-base CDR3, in frame from base 1. CDR1 and CDR2 are read off the germline V gene as ENHRY and SYGVKD. V is cut by 10 bases and J by 10 bases, and the space between the germline ends is 17 bases.

To note about this clonotype: Its antigen is currently not known. One base away there is no much larger clone; base qualities are not given.

Sequenced input: axillary lymph node tissue. The TCR sequence derives from a female donor with breast cancer. Some clones in this sample may be carry-over from other donors' samples. The chain links TRBV10-3 with TRBJ1-6; perhaps TRBD1 is the D gene, with 5 bases matching. The DNA sequence is given as TGTGCCACTGGACTTTTTAGGGGATCACCCCTCCACTTT. Its coded protein is CATGLFRGSPLHF.